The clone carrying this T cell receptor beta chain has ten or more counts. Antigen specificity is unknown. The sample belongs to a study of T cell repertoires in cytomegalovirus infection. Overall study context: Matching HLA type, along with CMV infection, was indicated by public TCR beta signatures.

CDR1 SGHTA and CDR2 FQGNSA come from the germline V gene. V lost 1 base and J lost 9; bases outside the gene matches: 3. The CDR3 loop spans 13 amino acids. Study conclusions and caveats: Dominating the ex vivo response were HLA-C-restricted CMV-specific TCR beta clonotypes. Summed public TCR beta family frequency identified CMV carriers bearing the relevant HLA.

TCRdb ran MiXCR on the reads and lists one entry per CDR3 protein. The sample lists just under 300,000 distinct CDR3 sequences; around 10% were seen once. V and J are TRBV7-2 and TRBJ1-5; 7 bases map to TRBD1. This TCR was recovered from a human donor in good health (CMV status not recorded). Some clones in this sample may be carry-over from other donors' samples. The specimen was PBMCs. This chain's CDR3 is CASSLGDRRPQHF. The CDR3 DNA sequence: TGTGCCAGCAGCTTAGGGGACAGAAGGCCCCAGCATTTT. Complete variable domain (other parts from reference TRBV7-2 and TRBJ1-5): GAGVSQSPSNKVTEKGKDVELRCDPISGHTALYWYRQSLGQGLEFLIYFQGNSAPDKSGLPSDRFSAERTGGSVSTLTIQRTQQEDSAVYLCASSLGDRRPQHFGDGTRLSIL.